This is a list of T cell receptor beta chains from one sample in a study of patients and donors after allogeneic stem cell transplantation. TCRdb passed the RT-PCR reads through MiXCR, listing each CDR3 protein once. The sample gives fewer than 30,000 distinct CDR3 sequences, around 40% of which show up once; 78% is in the top ten. Sequenced material: blood, either unsorted or a sorted T cell fraction (not recorded which). These receptor sequences come from a human donor who was either an allogeneic HSCT recipient or a stem cell or donor lymphocyte infusion donor (not recorded which). It is not recorded whose cells these are; they may come from a transplant donor. Each CDR3 is given with its conserved first and last residue. A D gene is named only where the DNA matches it firmly. The size of a clone is reported for some rows only, either as once, few or many, or as a class for expanded clones.

V	D	J	size	CDR3	DNA
TRBV12-3/TRBV12-4	.	TRBJ1-2	.	CASRPGHPNYGYTF	TGTGCCAGCAGGCCCGGACATCCTAACTATGGCTACACCTTC
TRBV7-9	.	TRBJ1-3	few	CASSLTGSSGNTIYF	TGTGCCAGCAGCTTGACAGGTAGCTCTGGAAACACCATATATTTT
TRBV4-1	.	TRBJ2-1	.	CASSQVSHIIRVYNEQFF	TGCGCCAGCAGCCAAGTTTCACACATAATAAGGGTGTACAATGAGCAGTTCTTC
TRBV20-1	TRBD1	TRBJ2-7	.	CSARDEGLAGGYEQYF	TGCAGTGCTAGAGATGAGGGTTTAGCAGGGGGCTACGAGCAGTACTTC
TRBV29-1	.	TRBJ1-1	.	CSVEAQLNTEAFF	TGCAGCGTTGAAGCGCAGTTGAACACTGAAGCTTTCTTT
TRBV10-3	.	TRBJ1-1	few	CAISNSRVSVTEAFF	TGTGCCATCAGTAACTCCAGGGTCTCGGTCACTGAAGCTTTCTTT
TRBV3-1	.	TRBJ2-3	.	CASSQWADTQYF	TGTGCCAGCAGCCAGTGGGCAGATACGCAGTATTTT
TRBV6-1	TRBD1	TRBJ1-1	.	CASMGQWNTEAFF	TGTGCCAGCATGGGACAGTGGAACACTGAAGCTTTCTTT
TRBV5-1	.	TRBJ1-4	.	CASRGGTATNEKLFF	TGCGCCAGCAGAGGGGGAACGGCAACTAATGAAAAACTGTTTTTT
TRBV29-1	.	TRBJ1-2	few	CSVLRAGTYGYTF	TGCAGCGTCCTGAGGGCAGGGACTTATGGCTACACCTTC
TRBV12-3/TRBV12-4	.	TRBJ2-3	.	CASSAKGSWADTQYF	TGTGCCAGCAGCGCGAAAGGTAGTTGGGCAGATACGCAGTATTTT
TRBV12-3/TRBV12-4	TRBD1	TRBJ1-5	.	CASRRTGGPSSNQPQHF	TGTGCCAGCAGAAGGACAGGGGGCCCATCTAGCAATCAGCCCCAGCATTTT
TRBV12-3/TRBV12-4	.	TRBJ2-2	.	CASTPDGNRPGELFF	TGTGCCAGCACCCCGGACGGGAATCGTCCCGGGGAGCTGTTTTTT